The clone carrying this T cell receptor (beta chain) occurred many times. The sample comes from a study of Graves' ophthalmopathy and Graves' hyperthyroidism. V gave up 10 bases and J gave up 5 bases; unmatched junction bases: 6. This CDR3 spans 13 amino acids. Amplification from RNA transcripts yielded the TCR beta CDR3 regions. First-round RT-PCR relied on HTBI primers, and a second-round multiplex PCR came next. TCRdb recomputed calls from the multiplex PCR reads with MiXCR, one row per CDR3 protein. The sample records 400,000 or so distinct CDR3 sequences, about 18% being singletons. The sequence derives from an adult woman with stable Graves' hyperthyroidism. The chain carries TRBV12-3 or TRBV12-4 and TRBJ2-2; 8 bases line up with TRBD2. Material: peripheral blood. Here the CDR3 reads CATGTSGTGELFF. The CDR3, as DNA: TGTGCCACCGGGACTAGTGGGACCGGGGAGCTGTTTTTT.